A selection of T cell receptor beta chains follows, all from one sample in a study of T cells after yellow fever vaccination. MiXCR, applied by TCRdb to the 5' RACE reads, yields one record per CDR3 protein. The table lists around 250,000 distinct CDR3 sequences, roughly 4.8% of them singletons. Sequenced material: CD4+ T cells sorted from PBMCs, taken on the day of the yellow fever booster vaccination. These receptors came from a man aged 18-30 years who received the YFV17D yellow fever vaccine. Both conserved end residues are trimmed from each CDR3. Fields, in order: clone size, D gene, J gene, CDR3 length, V gene, CDR3 protein. A D gene is named only where the DNA matches it firmly. The size of a clone is reported for some rows only, either as once, few or many, or as a class for expanded clones.

clone_size: many
d_call: TRBD1
j_call: TRBJ1-1
cdr3_length: 11
v_call: TRBV20-1
cdr3_aa: SASGTANTEAF

clone_size: few
d_call: NA
j_call: TRBJ2-5
cdr3_length: 10
v_call: TRBV6-2/TRBV6-3
cdr3_aa: ASNRDGETQY

clone_size: few
d_call: TRBD1
j_call: TRBJ1-5
cdr3_length: 15
v_call: TRBV4-1
cdr3_aa: ASSQGFRQGTNQPQH

clone_size: few
d_call: NA
j_call: TRBJ2-5
cdr3_length: 10
v_call: TRBV5-1
cdr3_aa: ASSLDSETQY

clone_size: NA
d_call: NA
j_call: TRBJ2-5
cdr3_length: 11
v_call: TRBV28
cdr3_aa: ASNSDSQETQY

clone_size: few
d_call: NA
j_call: TRBJ1-6
cdr3_length: 9
v_call: TRBV7-2
cdr3_aa: DPSYNSPLH

clone_size: NA
d_call: NA
j_call: TRBJ2-5
cdr3_length: 11
v_call: TRBV6-5
cdr3_aa: ASATRVQETQY

clone_size: NA
d_call: NA
j_call: TRBJ2-3
cdr3_length: 17
v_call: TRBV7-2
cdr3_aa: ASSSPPASARPTRDTQY

clone_size: NA
d_call: NA
j_call: TRBJ1-2
cdr3_length: 10
v_call: TRBV20-1
cdr3_aa: SGAGEGYGYT

clone_size: NA
d_call: NA
j_call: TRBJ1-5
cdr3_length: 14
v_call: TRBV6-1
cdr3_aa: ASSEVYGGGYQPQH

clone_size: NA
d_call: NA
j_call: TRBJ2-3
cdr3_length: 12
v_call: TRBV5-6
cdr3_aa: ASSLSYFTDTQY

clone_size: few
d_call: NA
j_call: TRBJ2-2
cdr3_length: 11
v_call: TRBV28
cdr3_aa: ASTSPGTGELF

clone_size: NA
d_call: NA
j_call: TRBJ2-5
cdr3_length: 12
v_call: TRBV7-9
cdr3_aa: ASSFIGEQETQY

clone_size: few
d_call: NA
j_call: TRBJ2-3
cdr3_length: 13
v_call: TRBV3-1
cdr3_aa: ASSPWGQKTDTQY

clone_size: NA
d_call: NA
j_call: TRBJ1-1
cdr3_length: 10
v_call: TRBV7-9
cdr3_aa: ASSLAYTEAF

clone_size: few
d_call: NA
j_call: TRBJ2-5
cdr3_length: 10
v_call: TRBV6-2/TRBV6-3
cdr3_aa: ASSYGVRPQY

clone_size: many
d_call: NA
j_call: TRBJ1-5
cdr3_length: 10
v_call: TRBV20-1
cdr3_aa: SAVSGNQPQH

clone_size: NA
d_call: NA
j_call: TRBJ1-5
cdr3_length: 13
v_call: TRBV7-6
cdr3_aa: ASSLAANPGQPQH

clone_size: many
d_call: NA
j_call: TRBJ2-1
cdr3_length: 11
v_call: TRBV7-2
cdr3_aa: ASSFGHYNEQF

clone_size: NA
d_call: NA
j_call: TRBJ1-2
cdr3_length: 11
v_call: TRBV27
cdr3_aa: ASAEDRSYGYT

clone_size: NA
d_call: TRBD1
j_call: TRBJ1-1
cdr3_length: 13
v_call: TRBV30
cdr3_aa: AWTYPDRVSRAGF

clone_size: NA
d_call: TRBD1
j_call: TRBJ1-6
cdr3_length: 11
v_call: TRBV6-2/TRBV6-3
cdr3_aa: ASTGQGDSPLH

clone_size: NA
d_call: NA
j_call: TRBJ2-2
cdr3_length: 13
v_call: TRBV7-3
cdr3_aa: ASGEYNRAAGELF

clone_size: NA
d_call: TRBD1
j_call: TRBJ2-7
cdr3_length: 14
v_call: TRBV6-5
cdr3_aa: ASSPFGTGVSYEQY

clone_size: many
d_call: NA
j_call: TRBJ1-1
cdr3_length: 10
v_call: TRBV20-1
cdr3_aa: SARGREAEAF

clone_size: NA
d_call: TRBD1
j_call: TRBJ2-6
cdr3_length: 18
v_call: TRBV30
cdr3_aa: AWSVRGAGQGLVRANVLT

clone_size: many
d_call: NA
j_call: TRBJ2-5
cdr3_length: 9
v_call: TRBV2
cdr3_aa: ASSYQETQY

clone_size: few
d_call: NA
j_call: TRBJ1-6
cdr3_length: 13
v_call: TRBV6-5
cdr3_aa: ASRVTSSYNSPLH

clone_size: NA
d_call: NA
j_call: TRBJ1-2
cdr3_length: 12
v_call: TRBV5-6
cdr3_aa: ASSLPDRGDGYT

clone_size: many
d_call: TRBD1
j_call: TRBJ2-1
cdr3_length: 12
v_call: TRBV5-1
cdr3_aa: ASSLFGQGNEQF

clone_size: NA
d_call: TRBD1
j_call: TRBJ2-5
cdr3_length: 12
v_call: TRBV6-2/TRBV6-3
cdr3_aa: ASTRGTARLTQY

clone_size: many
d_call: TRBD1
j_call: TRBJ1-1
cdr3_length: 13
v_call: TRBV19
cdr3_aa: ASRGGQRSDTEAF

clone_size: few
d_call: NA
j_call: TRBJ1-1
cdr3_length: 13
v_call: TRBV5-1
cdr3_aa: ASSLDRPLNTEAF

clone_size: many
d_call: TRBD1
j_call: TRBJ2-5
cdr3_length: 11
v_call: TRBV20-1
cdr3_aa: SAGQGARETQY

clone_size: NA
d_call: NA
j_call: TRBJ2-2
cdr3_length: 12
v_call: TRBV12-3/TRBV12-4
cdr3_aa: AQKTGQNTGELF

clone_size: NA
d_call: NA
j_call: TRBJ1-5
cdr3_length: 12
v_call: TRBV6-5
cdr3_aa: ASSGDRQSVSQH

clone_size: NA
d_call: TRBD2
j_call: TRBJ2-2
cdr3_length: 13
v_call: TRBV7-2
cdr3_aa: ATRFSGGNTGELF

clone_size: NA
d_call: NA
j_call: TRBJ1-1
cdr3_length: 11
v_call: TRBV7-6
cdr3_aa: ASSPLLDTEAF

clone_size: many
d_call: NA
j_call: TRBJ2-5
cdr3_length: 11
v_call: TRBV5-1
cdr3_aa: ASKGGTGETQY

clone_size: NA
d_call: NA
j_call: TRBJ1-1
cdr3_length: 13
v_call: TRBV3-1
cdr3_aa: ASSQDLGPDTEAF

clone_size: few
d_call: NA
j_call: TRBJ1-5
cdr3_length: 13
v_call: TRBV12-3/TRBV12-4
cdr3_aa: ASSPTRQNIQPQH

clone_size: NA
d_call: TRBD2
j_call: TRBJ2-3
cdr3_length: 16
v_call: TRBV6-5
cdr3_aa: ASRQGLAGDYSTDTQY

clone_size: few
d_call: TRBD1
j_call: TRBJ2-7
cdr3_length: 15
v_call: TRBV5-1
cdr3_aa: ASSLNPPGQGPYEQY

clone_size: NA
d_call: NA
j_call: TRBJ1-5
cdr3_length: 12
v_call: TRBV4-1
cdr3_aa: ASSQEIWNQPQH

clone_size: many
d_call: NA
j_call: TRBJ2-5
cdr3_length: 13
v_call: TRBV4-3
cdr3_aa: ASSQKKAVGETQY

clone_size: NA
d_call: NA
j_call: TRBJ1-4
cdr3_length: 12
v_call: TRBV5-8
cdr3_aa: ASSPPTVNEKLF

clone_size: NA
d_call: NA
j_call: TRBJ2-2
cdr3_length: 11
v_call: TRBV7-2
cdr3_aa: ASRPSGPGELF

clone_size: NA
d_call: TRBD1
j_call: TRBJ2-7
cdr3_length: 14
v_call: TRBV19
cdr3_aa: ASSIDAGQGIYEQY

clone_size: few
d_call: NA
j_call: TRBJ2-7
cdr3_length: 13
v_call: TRBV20-1
cdr3_aa: SARDGPWYSYEQY

clone_size: NA
d_call: TRBD1
j_call: TRBJ2-6
cdr3_length: 17
v_call: TRBV3-1
cdr3_aa: ASSPRTGRSLSGANVLT